Shown below are 3 T cell receptor beta chains from a single sample sequenced in a study of CD8+CD57+ T cells in acquired aplastic anemia. Genomic DNA served as template for TCR beta VDJ and CDR3 profiling. Each CDR3 protein is one row after TCRdb ran MiXCR on the reads. The sample carries 200,000 to 250,000 distinct CDR3 sequences, roughly 50% recorded once. Sequencing involved patients with CD8+CD57+ cell expansion previously shown by flow cytometry. The sequencing input was sorted CD4+, CD8+, or CD8+CD57+ T cells (not recorded which) from PBMCs. The receptors were gathered from a human donor with aplastic anemia.

The CDR3 here is CASSVAGDSGELFF. CDR3 nucleotide sequence: TGTGCCAGCAGCGTAGCGGGGGATTCCGGGGAGCTGTTTTTT. The rearrangement joins TRBV9 to TRBJ2-2; D is perhaps TRBD2 (6 bases). V lost 0 bases, J lost 6 bases, and 9 bases lay in between. Germline lookup yields CDR1 SGDLS and CDR2 YYNGEE. This CDR3 contains 14 residues.

The sample holds a few counts of this clonotype. This may come from a read error, since a much larger clone is one base off. Given the absence of the conserved phenylalanine or tryptophan at the CDR3 end, a read error is likely. The chain combines TRBV7-9 with TRBJ1-5; 11 nucleotides line up with TRBD1. After removal of 1 base from V and 7 bases from J, the junction contained 9 bases not matched to a gene. Germline CDR1 is SEHNR and CDR2 is FQNEAQ (reference sequence). CDR3 length: 17 amino acids. CDR3 sequence reads: CASSLVGGQGGRQPQHS. CDR3 in DNA: TGTGCCAGCAGCTTAGTAGGGGGACAGGGGGGACGGCAGCCCCAGCATTCT.

The sample holds one count of this clonotype. Because the CDR3's place on the DNA is in doubt, the DNA is left out and the CDR3 is given as listed by TCRdb. This chain joins TRBV19 and TRBJ1-1; the listed D gene, TRBD1, was not tested against the DNA. Termini included, the CDR3 measures 20 amino acids. Germline V gives CDR1 LNHDA, CDR2 SQIVND (reference sequence). Here the CDR3 reads CASSQQGGGRAVLRATEAFF.